Listed here is a single T cell receptor (beta chain). No antigen is known for it. This record belongs to a study of blood T cells in healthy people across ages. Study-level results: Naive T cell percentage showed a strong correlation with TCR beta diversity. Across the age range, TCR beta diversity per million T cells fell in a roughly linear way. Aged donors had fewer naive CD4+ cells and lower diversity than long-lived donors. Reliance upon unsorted PBMCs precluded definitive naive versus antigen-experienced comparison.

Primed by a sample-barcoded 5' primer and a J-beta primer mix, a second PCR proceeded for roughly 7 to 12 cycles. TCRdb re-analysed the 5' RACE reads in MiXCR, keeping a single row per CDR3 protein. The data show about 730,000 distinct CDR3 sequences, 35% to 45% seen once. The germline V and J ends were trimmed by 3 bases and 2 bases, with 6 bases remaining between them. This CDR3 comprises 13 residues. Germline CDR1 and CDR2: LGHNA and YSLEER. This rearrangement joins TRBV4-3 to TRBJ2-3; D is uncertain. The sample consisted of blood. This sequence was found in a woman aged 55-69 years in good health. CDR3 sequence (DNA): TGCGCCAGCAGCCAGGTCTCCACAGATACGCAGTATTTT. This codes for CASSQVSTDTQYF.